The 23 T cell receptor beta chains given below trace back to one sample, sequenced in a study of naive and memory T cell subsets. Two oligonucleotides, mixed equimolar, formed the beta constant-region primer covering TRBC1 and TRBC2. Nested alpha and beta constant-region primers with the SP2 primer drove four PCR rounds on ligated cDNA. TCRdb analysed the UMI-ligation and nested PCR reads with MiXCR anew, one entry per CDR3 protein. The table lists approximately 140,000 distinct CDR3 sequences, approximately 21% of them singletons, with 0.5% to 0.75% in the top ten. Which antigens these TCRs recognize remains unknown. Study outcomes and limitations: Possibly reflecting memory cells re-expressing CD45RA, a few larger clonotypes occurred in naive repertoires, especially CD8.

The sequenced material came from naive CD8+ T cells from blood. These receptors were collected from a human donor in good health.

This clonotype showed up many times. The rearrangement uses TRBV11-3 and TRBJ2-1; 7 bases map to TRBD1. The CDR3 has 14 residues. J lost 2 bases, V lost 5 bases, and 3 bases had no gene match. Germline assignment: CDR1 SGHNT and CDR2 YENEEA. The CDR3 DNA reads TGTGCCAGCAGCCAAGGGGGCCCCTACAATGAGCAGTTCTTC. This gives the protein CASSQGGPYNEQFF.

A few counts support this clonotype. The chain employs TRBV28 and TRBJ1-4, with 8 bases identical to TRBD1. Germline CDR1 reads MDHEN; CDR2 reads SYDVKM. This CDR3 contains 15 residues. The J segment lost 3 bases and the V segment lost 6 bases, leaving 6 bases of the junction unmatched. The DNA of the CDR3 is TGTGCCAGCAGAGCGCAGGACAGGGCTAATGAAAAACTGTTTTTT. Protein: CASRAQDRANEKLFF. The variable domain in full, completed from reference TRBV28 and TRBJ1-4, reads DVKVTQSSRYLVKRTGEKVFLECVQDMDHENMFWYRQDPGLGLRLIYFSYDVKMKEKGDIPEGYSVSREKKERFSLILESASTNQTSMYLCASRAQDRANEKLFFGSGTQLSVL.

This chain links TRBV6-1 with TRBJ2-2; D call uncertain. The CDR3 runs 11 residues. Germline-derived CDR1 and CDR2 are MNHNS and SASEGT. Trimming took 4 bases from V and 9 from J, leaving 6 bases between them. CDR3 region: CASSVSWELFF. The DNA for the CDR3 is TGTGCCAGCAGTGTTTCCTGGGAGCTGTTTTTT.

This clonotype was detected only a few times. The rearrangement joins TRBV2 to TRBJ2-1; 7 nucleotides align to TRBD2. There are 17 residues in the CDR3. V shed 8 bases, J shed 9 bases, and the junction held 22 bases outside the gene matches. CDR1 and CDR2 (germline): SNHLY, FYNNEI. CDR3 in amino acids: CASRSLETSPKLAEQFF. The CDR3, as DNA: TGTGCCAGCCGGAGCTTAGAGACTAGCCCAAAACTGGCTGAGCAGTTCTTC.

The CDR3 region is CASRDTGATNEKLFF. For the CDR3, the DNA is TGTGCCAGCAGAGACACAGGGGCAACTAATGAAAAACTGTTTTTT. The chain combines TRBV12-3 or TRBV12-4 with TRBJ1-4; 7 bases map to TRBD1. The CDR3 totals 15 residues. After removal of 6 bases from V and 0 bases from J, the junction contained 4 bases not matched to a gene.

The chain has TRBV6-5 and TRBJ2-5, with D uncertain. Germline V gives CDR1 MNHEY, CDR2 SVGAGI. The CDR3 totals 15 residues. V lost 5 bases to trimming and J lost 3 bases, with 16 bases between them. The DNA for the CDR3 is TGTGCCAGCAGTCGTGACTGGAGCATAAAAGAGACCCAGTACTTC. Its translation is CASSRDWSIKETQYF.

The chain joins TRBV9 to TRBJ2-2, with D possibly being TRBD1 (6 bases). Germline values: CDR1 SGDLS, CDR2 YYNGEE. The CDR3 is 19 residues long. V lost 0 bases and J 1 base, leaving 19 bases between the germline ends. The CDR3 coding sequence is TGTGCCAGCAGCGTAGAGGTAAAGGGACATTATAGGAACACCGGGGAGCTGTTTTTT. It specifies CASSVEVKGHYRNTGELFF.

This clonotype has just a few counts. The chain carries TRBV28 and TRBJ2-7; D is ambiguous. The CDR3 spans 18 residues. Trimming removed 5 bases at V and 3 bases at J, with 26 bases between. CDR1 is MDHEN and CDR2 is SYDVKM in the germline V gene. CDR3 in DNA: TGTGCCAGCAGTCCCCAGGTGGGCCGTCCCCTACCCCTCTACGAGCAGTACTTC. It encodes CASSPQVGRPLPLYEQYF.

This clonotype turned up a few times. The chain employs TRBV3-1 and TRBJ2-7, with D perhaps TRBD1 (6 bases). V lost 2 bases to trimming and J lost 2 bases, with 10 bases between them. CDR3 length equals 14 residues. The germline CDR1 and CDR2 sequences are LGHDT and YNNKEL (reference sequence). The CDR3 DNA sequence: TGTGCCAGCAGCCAACCGGACAGTACCTACGAGCAGTACTTC. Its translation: CASSQPDSTYEQYF.

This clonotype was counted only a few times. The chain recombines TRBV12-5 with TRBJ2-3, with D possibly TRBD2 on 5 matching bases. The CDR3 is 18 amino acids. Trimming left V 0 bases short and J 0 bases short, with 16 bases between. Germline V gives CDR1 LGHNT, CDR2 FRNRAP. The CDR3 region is CASGLVLTGGQSTDTQYF. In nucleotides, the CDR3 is TGTGCTAGTGGTTTGGTACTAACTGGCGGGCAAAGCACAGATACGCAGTATTTT. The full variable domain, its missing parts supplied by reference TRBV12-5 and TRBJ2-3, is DARVTQTPRHKVTEMGQEVTMRCQPILGHNTVFWYRQTMMQGLELLAYFRNRAPLDDSGMPKDRFSAEMPDATLATLKIQPSEPRDSAVYFCASGLVLTGGQSTDTQYFGPGTRLTVL.

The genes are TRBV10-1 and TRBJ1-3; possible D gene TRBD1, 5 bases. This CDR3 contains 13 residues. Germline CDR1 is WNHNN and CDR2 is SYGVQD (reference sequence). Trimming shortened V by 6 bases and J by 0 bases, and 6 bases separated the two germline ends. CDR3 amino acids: CASRDNSGNTIYF. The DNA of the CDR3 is TGCGCCAGCAGGGACAACTCTGGAAACACCATATATTTT.

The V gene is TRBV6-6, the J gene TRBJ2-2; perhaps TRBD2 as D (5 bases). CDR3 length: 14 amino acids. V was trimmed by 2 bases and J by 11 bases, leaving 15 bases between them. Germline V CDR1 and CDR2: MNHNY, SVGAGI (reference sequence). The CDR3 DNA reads TGTGCCAGCAGTTACACAAGCGGCCCCTTAGAGCTGTTTTTT. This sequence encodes CASSYTSGPLELFF.

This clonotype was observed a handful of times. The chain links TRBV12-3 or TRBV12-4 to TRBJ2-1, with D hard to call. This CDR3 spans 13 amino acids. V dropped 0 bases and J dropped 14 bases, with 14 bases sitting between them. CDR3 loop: CASSLAAPTPEFF. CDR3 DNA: TGTGCCAGCAGTTTAGCAGCCCCGACCCCGGAGTTCTTC.

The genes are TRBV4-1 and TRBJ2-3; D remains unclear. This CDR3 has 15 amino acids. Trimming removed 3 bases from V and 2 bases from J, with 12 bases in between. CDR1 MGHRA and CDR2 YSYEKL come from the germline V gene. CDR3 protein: CASSHADHLTDTQYF. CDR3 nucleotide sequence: TGCGCCAGCAGCCATGCCGACCACCTCACAGATACGCAGTATTTT.

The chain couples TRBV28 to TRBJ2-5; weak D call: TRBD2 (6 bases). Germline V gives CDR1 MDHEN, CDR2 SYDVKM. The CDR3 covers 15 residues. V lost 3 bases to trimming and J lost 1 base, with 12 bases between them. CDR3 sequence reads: CASSFSFSGQETQYF. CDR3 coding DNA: TGTGCCAGCAGTTTCTCCTTTAGCGGCCAAGAGACCCAGTACTTC.

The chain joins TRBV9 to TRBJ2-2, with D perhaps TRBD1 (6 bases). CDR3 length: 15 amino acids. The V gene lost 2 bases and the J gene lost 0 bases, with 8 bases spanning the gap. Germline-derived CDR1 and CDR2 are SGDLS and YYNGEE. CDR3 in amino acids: CASSVGGANTGELFF. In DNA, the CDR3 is TGTGCCAGCAGCGTTGGGGGCGCGAACACCGGGGAGCTGTTTTTT. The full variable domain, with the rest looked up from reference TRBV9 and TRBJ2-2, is DSGVTQTPKHLITATGQRVTLRCSPRSGDLSVYWYQQSLDQGLQFLIQYYNGEERAKGNILERFSAQQFPDLHSELNLSSLELGDSALYFCASSVGGANTGELFFGEGSRLTVL.

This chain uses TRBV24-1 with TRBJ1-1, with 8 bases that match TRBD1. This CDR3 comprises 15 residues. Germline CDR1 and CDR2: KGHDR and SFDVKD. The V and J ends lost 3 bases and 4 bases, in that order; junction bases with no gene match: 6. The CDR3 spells CATSDGDRLLTEAFF. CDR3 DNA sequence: TGTGCCACCAGTGATGGGGACAGGTTACTCACTGAAGCTTTCTTT.

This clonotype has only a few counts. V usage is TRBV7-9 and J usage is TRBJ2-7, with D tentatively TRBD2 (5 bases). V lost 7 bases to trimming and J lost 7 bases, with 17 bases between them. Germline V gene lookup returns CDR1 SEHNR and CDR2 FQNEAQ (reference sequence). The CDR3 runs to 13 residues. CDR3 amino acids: CASTRGSGGEQYF. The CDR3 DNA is TGTGCCAGCACCCGAGGGAGCGGAGGAGAGCAGTACTTC.

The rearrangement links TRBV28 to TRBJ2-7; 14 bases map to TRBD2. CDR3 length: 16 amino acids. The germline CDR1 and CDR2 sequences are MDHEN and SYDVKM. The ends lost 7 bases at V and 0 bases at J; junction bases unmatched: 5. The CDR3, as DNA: TGTGCCAGCACCGGGACTAGCGGGAGATTCTCCTACGAGCAGTACTTC. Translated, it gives CASTGTSGRFSYEQYF.

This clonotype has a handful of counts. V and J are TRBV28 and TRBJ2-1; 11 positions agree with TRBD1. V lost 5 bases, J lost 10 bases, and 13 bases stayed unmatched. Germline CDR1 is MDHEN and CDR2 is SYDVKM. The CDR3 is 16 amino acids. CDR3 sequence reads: CASSTNSRDRGGEQFF. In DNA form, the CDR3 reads TGTGCCAGCAGTACAAACTCCCGGGACAGGGGGGGCGAGCAGTTCTTC. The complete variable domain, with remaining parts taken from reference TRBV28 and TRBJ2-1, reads DVKVTQSSRYLVKRTGEKVFLECVQDMDHENMFWYRQDPGLGLRLIYFSYDVKMKEKGDIPEGYSVSREKKERFSLILESASTNQTSMYLCASSTNSRDRGGEQFFGPGTRLTVL.

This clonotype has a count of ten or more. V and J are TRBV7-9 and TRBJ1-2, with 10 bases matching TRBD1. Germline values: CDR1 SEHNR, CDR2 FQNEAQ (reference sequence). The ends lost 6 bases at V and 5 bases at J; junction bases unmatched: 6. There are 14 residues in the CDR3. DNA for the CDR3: TGTGCCAGCAGGGGGGACAGGGGACAGTATGGCTACACCTTC. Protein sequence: CASRGDRGQYGYTF.

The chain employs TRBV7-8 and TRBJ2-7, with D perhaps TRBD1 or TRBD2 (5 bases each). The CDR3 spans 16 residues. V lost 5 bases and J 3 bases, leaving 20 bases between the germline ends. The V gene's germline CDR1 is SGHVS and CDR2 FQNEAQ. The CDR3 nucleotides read TGTGCCAGCAGCCCACCATACGAGGGGACCCTCTACGAGCAGTACTTC. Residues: CASSPPYEGTLYEQYF. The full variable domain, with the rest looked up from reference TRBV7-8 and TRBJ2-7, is GAGVSQSPRYKVAKRGQDVALRCDPISGHVSLFWYQQALGQGPEFLTYFQNEAQLDKSGLPSDRFFAERPEGSVSTLKIQRTQQEDSAVYLCASSPPYEGTLYEQYFGPGTRLTVT.

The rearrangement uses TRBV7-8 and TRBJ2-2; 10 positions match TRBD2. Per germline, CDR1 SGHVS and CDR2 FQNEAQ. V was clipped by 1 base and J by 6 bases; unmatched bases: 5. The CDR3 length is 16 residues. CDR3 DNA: TGTGCCAGCAGCTTAGTTCTAGCGGGAGTTGCCGGGGAGCTGTTTTTT. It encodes CASSLVLAGVAGELFF.